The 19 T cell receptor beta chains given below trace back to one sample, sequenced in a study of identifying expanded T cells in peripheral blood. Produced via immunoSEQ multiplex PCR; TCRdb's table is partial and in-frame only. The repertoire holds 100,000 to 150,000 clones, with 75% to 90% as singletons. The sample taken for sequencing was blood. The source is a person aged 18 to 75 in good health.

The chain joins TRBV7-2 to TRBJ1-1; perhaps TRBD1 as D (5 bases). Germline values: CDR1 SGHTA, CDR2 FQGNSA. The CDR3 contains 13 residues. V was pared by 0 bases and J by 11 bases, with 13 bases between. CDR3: CASSLAGQGKAFF. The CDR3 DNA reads TGTGCCAGCAGCTTAGCCGGGCAGGGCAAGGCTTTCTTT. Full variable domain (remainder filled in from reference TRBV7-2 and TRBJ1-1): GAGVSQSPSNKVTEKGKDVELRCDPISGHTALYWYRQSLGQGLEFLIYFQGNSAPDKSGLPSDRFSAERTGGSVSTLTIQRTQQEDSAVYLCASSLAGQGKAFFGQGTRLTVV.

CDR3 nucleotide sequence: TGTGCCAGCAGTTACCTCAGAGGGGTCGGGGAGACCCAGTACTTC. It encodes CASSYLRGVGETQYF. The chain couples TRBV6-5 to TRBJ2-5; D assignment may be TRBD1 or TRBD2 (5 bases each). This CDR3 is 15 amino acids long. The germline V and J ends were trimmed by 2 bases and 5 bases, with 15 bases remaining between them. CDR1 and CDR2 (germline): MNHEY, SVGAGI.

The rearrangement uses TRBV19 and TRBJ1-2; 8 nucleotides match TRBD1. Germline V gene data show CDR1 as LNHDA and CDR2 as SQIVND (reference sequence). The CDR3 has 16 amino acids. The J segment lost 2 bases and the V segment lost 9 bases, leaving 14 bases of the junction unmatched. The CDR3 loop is CASRDRTGRTNYGYTF. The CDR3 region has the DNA TGTGCCAGCCGCGACAGGACAGGGAGGACGAACTATGGCTACACCTTC.

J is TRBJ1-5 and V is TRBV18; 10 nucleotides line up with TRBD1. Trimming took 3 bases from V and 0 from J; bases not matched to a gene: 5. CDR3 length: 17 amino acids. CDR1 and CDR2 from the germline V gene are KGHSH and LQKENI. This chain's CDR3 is CASSPGQGFYSNQPQHF. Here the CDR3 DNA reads TGTGCCAGCTCACCGGGACAGGGGTTTTATAGCAATCAGCCCCAGCATTTT.

The DNA of the CDR3 is TGTGCCAGCAGCCCACGGGGGGTTTCCGAAAAACTGTTTTTT. Its protein is CASSPRGVSEKLFF. The chain carries TRBV6-6 and TRBJ1-4; D may be TRBD1 (5 bases). This CDR3 comprises 14 residues. Germline V CDR1 and CDR2: MNHNY, SVGAGI (reference sequence). V lost 6 bases and J 8 bases, leaving 16 bases between the germline ends.

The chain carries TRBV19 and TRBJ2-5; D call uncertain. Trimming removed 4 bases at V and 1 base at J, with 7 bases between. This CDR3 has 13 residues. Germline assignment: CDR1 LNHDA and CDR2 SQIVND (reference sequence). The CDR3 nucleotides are TGTGCCAGTAGTAAACAGCGCCAAGAGACCCAGTACTTC. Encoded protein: CASSKQRQETQYF.

The CDR3 spells CASSQDMGNTEAFF. In DNA form, the CDR3 reads TGTGCCAGCAGCCAAGATATGGGGAACACTGAAGCTTTCTTT. The rearrangement links TRBV14 to TRBJ1-1; D is unclear. Germline V CDR1 and CDR2: SGHDN, FVKESK. CDR3 length: 14 amino acids. V was shortened by 0 bases and J by 1 base, with 6 bases between the two germline ends.

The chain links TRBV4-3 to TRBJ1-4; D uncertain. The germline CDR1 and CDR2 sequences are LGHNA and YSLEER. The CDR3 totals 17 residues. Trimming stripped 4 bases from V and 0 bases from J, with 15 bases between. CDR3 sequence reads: CASSPHRGSSTNEKLFF. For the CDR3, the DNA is TGCGCCAGCAGCCCTCATCGCGGCAGCTCAACTAATGAAAAACTGTTTTTT.

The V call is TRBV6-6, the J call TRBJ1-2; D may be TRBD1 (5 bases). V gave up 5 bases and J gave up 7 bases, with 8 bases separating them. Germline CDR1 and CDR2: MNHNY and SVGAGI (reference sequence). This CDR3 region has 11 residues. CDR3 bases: TGTGCCAGCAGTATGGGGGGTGGCTACACCTTC. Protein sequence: CASSMGGGYTF.

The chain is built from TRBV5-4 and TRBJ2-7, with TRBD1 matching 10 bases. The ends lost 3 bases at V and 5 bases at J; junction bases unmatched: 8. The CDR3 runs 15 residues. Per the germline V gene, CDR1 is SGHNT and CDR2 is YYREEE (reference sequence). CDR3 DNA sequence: TGTGCCAGCAGCTCCCGGGACAGGGGACCCAACGAGCAGTACTTC. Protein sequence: CASSSRDRGPNEQYF.

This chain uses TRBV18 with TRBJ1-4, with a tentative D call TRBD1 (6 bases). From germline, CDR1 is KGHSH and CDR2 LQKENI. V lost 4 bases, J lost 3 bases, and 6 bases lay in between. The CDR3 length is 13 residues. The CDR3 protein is CASSRGPNEKLFF. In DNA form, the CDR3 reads TGTGCCAGCTCACGGGGGCCTAATGAAAAACTGTTTTTT.

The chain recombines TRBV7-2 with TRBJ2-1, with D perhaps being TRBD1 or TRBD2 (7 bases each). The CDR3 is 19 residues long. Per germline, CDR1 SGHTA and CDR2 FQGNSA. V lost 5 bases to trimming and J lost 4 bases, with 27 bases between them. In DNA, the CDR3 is TGTGCCAGCAGCACCCGTCCCCCAGGGGGGGCGGCAAGGTACAATGAGCAGTTCTTC. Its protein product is CASSTRPPGGAARYNEQFF. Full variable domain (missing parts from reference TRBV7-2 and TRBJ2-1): GAGVSQSPSNKVTEKGKDVELRCDPISGHTALYWYRQSLGQGLEFLIYFQGNSAPDKSGLPSDRFSAERTGGSVSTLTIQRTQQEDSAVYLCASSTRPPGGAARYNEQFFGPGTRLTVL.

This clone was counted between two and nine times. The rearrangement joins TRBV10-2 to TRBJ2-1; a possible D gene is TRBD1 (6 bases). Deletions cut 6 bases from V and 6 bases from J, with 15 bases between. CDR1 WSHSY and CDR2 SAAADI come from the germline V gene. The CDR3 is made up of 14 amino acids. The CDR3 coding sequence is TGCGCCAGCAGGTGGGGGCAGGAGGTCAATGAGCAGTTCTTC. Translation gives CASRWGQEVNEQFF.

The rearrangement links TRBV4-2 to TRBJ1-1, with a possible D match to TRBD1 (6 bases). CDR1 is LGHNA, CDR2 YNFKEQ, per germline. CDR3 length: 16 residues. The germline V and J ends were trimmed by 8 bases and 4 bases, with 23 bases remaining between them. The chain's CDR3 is CASRRRGAGVGTEAFF. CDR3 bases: TGTGCCAGCCGCAGAAGGGGGGCCGGAGTCGGCACTGAAGCTTTCTTT.

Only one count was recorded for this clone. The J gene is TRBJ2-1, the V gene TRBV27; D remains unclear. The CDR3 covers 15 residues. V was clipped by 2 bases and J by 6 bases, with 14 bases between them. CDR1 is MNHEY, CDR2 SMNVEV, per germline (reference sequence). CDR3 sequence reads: CASSLKAPGLNEQFF. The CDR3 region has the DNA TGTGCCAGCAGTTTAAAGGCGCCTGGTCTCAATGAGCAGTTCTTC.

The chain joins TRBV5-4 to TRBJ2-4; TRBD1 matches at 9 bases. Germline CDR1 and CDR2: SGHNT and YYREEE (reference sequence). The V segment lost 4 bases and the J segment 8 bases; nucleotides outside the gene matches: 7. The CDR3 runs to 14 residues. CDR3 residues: CASSPRTGDDIQYF. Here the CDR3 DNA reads TGTGCCAGCAGCCCCAGGACAGGGGACGACATTCAGTACTTC.

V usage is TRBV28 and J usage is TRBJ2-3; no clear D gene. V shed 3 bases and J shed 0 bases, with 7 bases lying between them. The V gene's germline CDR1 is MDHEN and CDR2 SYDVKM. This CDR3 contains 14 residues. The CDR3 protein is CASSFTASTDTQYF. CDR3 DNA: TGTGCCAGCAGTTTTACCGCTAGCACAGATACGCAGTATTTT. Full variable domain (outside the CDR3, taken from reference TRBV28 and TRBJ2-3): DVKVTQSSRYLVKRTGEKVFLECVQDMDHENMFWYRQDPGLGLRLIYFSYDVKMKEKGDIPEGYSVSREKKERFSLILESASTNQTSMYLCASSFTASTDTQYFGPGTRLTVL.

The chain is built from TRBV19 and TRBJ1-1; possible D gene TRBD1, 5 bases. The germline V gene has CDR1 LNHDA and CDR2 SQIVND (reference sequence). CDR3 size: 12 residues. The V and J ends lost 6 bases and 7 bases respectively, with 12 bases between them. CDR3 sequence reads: CASSGGRIEAFF. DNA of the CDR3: TGTGCCAGTAGCGGGGGGAGGATTGAAGCTTTCTTT.

The CDR3 DNA is TGTGCCTGTTCTTTTCAGGGTCCAAAGTACAATGAGCAGTTCTTC. Translation gives CACSFQGPKYNEQFF. The V gene is TRBV30, the J gene TRBJ2-1; a possible D gene is TRBD1 (5 bases). Germline values: CDR1 GTSNPN, CDR2 SVGIG (reference sequence). This CDR3 spans 15 amino acids. V was clipped by 6 bases and J by 4 bases, with 19 bases between them. The full variable domain, rest sourced from reference TRBV30 and TRBJ2-1, is SQTIHQWPATLVQPVGSPLSLECTVEGTSNPNLYWYRQAAGRGLQLLFYSVGIGQISSEVPQNLSASRPQDRQFILSSKKLLLSDSGFYLCACSFQGPKYNEQFFGPGTRLTVL.